What follows describes a single TCR beta chain. Only one count was recorded for this clone. Its target antigen remains unknown. Base-call qualities are not available, and no considerably larger clone is one nucleotide away. Taken from cysteine to phenylalanine, the CDR3 has 13 residues. Only the CDR3 part of the read is kept: 39 bases, read in frame from the first base. V and J are trimmed by 1 base and 10 bases, and the gene matches miss 6 bases of the junction. The germline V gene provides CDR1 SGHTA and CDR2 FQGNSA. The source of the sample is a study of blood T cell repertoires in COVID-19 (dated by TCRdb to the early 2020s). With respect to the entire study: Samples from collaborators originated in the United States, Italy and Spain and spanned both the acute and convalescent phases of COVID-19. The prospective study material was composed of cDNA or gDNA derived from T cells, B-cell-depleted T cells, or PBMCs. A de-identified subject ID, COVID-19 status, age in years and sex were almost always included in the sample metadata. Samples were obtained from the ongoing ImmuneRACE study (first 160 participants) and from over 1,000 subjects provided by 6 global collaborators. The dataset comprised deeply sampled blood TCRbeta repertoires from subjects exposed to, actively infected with, or recovered from COVID-19. A freely available public database, intended as a resource for researchers studying the immune response to SARS-CoV-2, is where the repertoires were released. Where available, HLA class I and class II types were obtained from metadata supplied by the sample provider rather than from assay-based typing.

TCRbeta CDR3 regions were amplified from genomic DNA by means of the immunoSEQ Assay, a bias-controlled multiplex PCR. Concerning the study's data processing: Nucleated cell counts per sample were estimated from amplification of reference gene primers within the assay. To quantify the absolute abundance of each unique TCRbeta CDR3 rearrangement, sequence reads were collapsed and filtered. For each sample, productive Simpson clonality was calculated as the square root of Simpson's diversity index over productive rearrangements. TCRdb stores this immuneACCESS table with in-frame sequences only. Part of the clones is absent; in the studies checked, under half of the shortfall reflects unresolved V genes, and no reason is known for the rest. That table gives V, J and clone size, and the DNA gave D and trimming. The sample records about half a million clones, 89% of which are singletons. The ten largest clones add up to roughly 1% of the sample.

The investigation overall reported the following: The quantity of clinical and demographic metadata differed by source and by participant and was supplied without curation.

One collaborating source in Seattle enrolled patients while the patients were actively infected and followed the patients over time throughout the course of disease. Collaborating institutions collected whole blood in K2EDTA tubes following their own protocols. For TCRbeta analysis, collaborators shipped samples as frozen whole blood, isolated PBMCs, or DNA extracted from either of those sample types. The chain employs TRBV7-2 and TRBJ2-5; the junction holds 7 bases that match TRBD1. Sequencing was carried out using peripheral blood. This receptor was taken from a man aged 18-30 years with COVID-19, enrolled during active disease. The DNA sequence is TGTGCCAGCAGCTTAGTAGGACCAGGGGGCCAGTACTTC. It encodes CASSLVGPGGQYF.